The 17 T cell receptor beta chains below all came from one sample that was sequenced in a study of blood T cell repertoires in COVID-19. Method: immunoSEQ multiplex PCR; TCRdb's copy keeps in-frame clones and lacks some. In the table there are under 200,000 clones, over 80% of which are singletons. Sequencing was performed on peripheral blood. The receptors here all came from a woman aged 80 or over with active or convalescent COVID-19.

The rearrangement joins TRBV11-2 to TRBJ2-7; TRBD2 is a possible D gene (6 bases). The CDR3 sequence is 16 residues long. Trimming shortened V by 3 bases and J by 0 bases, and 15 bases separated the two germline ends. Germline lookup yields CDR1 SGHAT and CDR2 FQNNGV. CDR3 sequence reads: CASSLVGGLSSYEQYF. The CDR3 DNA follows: TGTGCCAGCAGCTTGGTTGGAGGGTTGAGCTCCTACGAGCAGTACTTC.

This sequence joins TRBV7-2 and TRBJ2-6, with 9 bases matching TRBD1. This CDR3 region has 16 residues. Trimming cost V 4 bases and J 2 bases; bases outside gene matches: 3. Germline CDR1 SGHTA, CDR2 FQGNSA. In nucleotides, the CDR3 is TGTGCCAGCAGCTCGAGGACAGGGGCTGGGGCCAACGTCCTGACTTTC. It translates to CASSSRTGAGANVLTF.

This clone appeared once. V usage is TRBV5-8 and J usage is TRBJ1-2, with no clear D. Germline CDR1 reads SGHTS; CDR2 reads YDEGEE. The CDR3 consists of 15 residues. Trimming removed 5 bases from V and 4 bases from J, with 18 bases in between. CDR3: CASRQRTTDPYGYTF. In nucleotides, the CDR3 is TGTGCCAGCAGACAAAGGACTACCGACCCCTATGGCTACACCTTC.

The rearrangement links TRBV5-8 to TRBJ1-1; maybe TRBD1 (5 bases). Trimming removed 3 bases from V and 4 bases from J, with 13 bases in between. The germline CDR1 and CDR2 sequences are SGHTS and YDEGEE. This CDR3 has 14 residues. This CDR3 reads CASSWGSPGTEAFF. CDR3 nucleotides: TGTGCCAGCAGCTGGGGCAGTCCTGGCACTGAAGCTTTCTTT.

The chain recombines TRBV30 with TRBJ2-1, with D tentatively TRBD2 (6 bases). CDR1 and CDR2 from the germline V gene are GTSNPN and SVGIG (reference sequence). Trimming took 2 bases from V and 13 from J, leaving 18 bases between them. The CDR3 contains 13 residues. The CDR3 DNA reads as TGTGCCTGGAGTCCTACCTCTGCGGGAAGCCAGTTCTTC. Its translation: CAWSPTSAGSQFF.

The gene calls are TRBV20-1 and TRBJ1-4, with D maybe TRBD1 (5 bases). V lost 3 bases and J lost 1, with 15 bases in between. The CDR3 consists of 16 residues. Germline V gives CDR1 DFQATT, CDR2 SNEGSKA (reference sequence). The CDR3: CSASSISGGTNEKLFF. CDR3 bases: TGCAGTGCTAGTTCTATTTCCGGGGGAACTAATGAAAAACTGTTTTTT.

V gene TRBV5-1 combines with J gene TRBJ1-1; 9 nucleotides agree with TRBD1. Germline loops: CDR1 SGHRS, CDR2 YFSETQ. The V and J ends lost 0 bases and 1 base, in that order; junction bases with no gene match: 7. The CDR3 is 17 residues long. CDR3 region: CASSLARTGAPNTEAFF. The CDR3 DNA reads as TGCGCCAGCAGCTTGGCCAGGACAGGGGCCCCGAACACTGAAGCTTTCTTT.

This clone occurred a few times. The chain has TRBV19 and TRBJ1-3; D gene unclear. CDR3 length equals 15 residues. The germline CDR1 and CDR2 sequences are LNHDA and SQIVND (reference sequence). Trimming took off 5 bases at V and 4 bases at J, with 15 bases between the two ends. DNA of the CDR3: TGTGCCAGTAGTTTAATTGGAGGGCCCGGAAACACCATATATTTT. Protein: CASSLIGGPGNTIYF.

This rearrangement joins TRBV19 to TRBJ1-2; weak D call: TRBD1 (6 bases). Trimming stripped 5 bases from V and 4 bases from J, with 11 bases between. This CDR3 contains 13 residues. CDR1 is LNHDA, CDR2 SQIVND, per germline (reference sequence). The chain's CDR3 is CASSERTAYGYTF. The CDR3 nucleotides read TGTGCCAGTAGTGAACGGACAGCCTATGGCTACACCTTC.

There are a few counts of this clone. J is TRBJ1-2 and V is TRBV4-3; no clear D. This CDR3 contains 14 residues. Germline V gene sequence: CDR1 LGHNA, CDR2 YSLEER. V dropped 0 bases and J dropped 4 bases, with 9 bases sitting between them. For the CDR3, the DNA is TGCGCCAGCAGCCAAGATAGGCGGGCCTATGGCTACACCTTC. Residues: CASSQDRRAYGYTF.

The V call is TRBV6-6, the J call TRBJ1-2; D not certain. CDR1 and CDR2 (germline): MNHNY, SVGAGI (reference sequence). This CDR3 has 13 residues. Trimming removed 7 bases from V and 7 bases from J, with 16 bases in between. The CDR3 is CASMKESLGGYTF. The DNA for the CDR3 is TGTGCCAGCATGAAGGAGAGCTTAGGTGGCTACACCTTC.

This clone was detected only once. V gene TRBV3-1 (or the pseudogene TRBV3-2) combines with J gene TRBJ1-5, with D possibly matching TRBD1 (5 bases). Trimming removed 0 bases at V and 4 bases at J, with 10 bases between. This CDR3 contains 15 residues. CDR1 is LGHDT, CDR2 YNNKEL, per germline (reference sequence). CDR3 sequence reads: CASSQDPGTNQPQHF. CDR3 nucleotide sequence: TGTGCCAGCAGCCAAGACCCAGGGACTAATCAGCCCCAGCATTTT.

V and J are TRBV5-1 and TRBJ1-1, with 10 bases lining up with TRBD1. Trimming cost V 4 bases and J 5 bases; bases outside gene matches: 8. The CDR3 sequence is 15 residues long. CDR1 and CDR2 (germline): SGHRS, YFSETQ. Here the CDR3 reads CASSDGDRGSTEAFF. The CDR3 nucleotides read TGCGCCAGCAGCGACGGGGACAGGGGTTCAACTGAAGCTTTCTTT.

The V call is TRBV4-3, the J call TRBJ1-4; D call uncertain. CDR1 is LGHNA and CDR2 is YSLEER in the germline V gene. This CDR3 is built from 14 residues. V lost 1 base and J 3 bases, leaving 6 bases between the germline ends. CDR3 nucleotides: TGCGCCAGCAGCCAAGGGACTTCTAATGAAAAACTGTTTTTT. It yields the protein CASSQGTSNEKLFF.

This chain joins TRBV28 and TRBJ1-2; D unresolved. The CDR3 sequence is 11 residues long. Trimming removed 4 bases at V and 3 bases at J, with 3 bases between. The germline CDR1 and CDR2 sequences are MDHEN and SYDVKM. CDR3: CASSSYYGYTF. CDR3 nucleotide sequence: TGTGCCAGCAGTTCTTACTATGGCTACACCTTC.

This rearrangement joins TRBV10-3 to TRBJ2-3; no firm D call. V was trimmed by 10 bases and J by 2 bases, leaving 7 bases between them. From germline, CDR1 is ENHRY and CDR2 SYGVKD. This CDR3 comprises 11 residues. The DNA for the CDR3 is TGTGCCACCCGTTACACAGATACGCAGTATTTT. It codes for CATRYTDTQYF.

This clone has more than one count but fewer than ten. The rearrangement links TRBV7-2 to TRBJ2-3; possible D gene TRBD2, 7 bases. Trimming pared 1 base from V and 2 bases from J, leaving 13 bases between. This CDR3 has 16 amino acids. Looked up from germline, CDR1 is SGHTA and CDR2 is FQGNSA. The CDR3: CASSLVGGAPTDTQYF. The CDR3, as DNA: TGTGCCAGCAGCTTAGTGGGGGGGGCCCCCACAGATACGCAGTATTTT.